This TCR beta chain was found in a study of T cell repertoires in cytomegalovirus infection. Across the whole study: HLA-B-restricted CMV epitopes that are well studied, plus recently identified HLA-C-restricted ones, were used by the study.

Points on this clonotype: Its target is unknown.

Germline loops: CDR1 SEHNR, CDR2 FQNEAQ (reference sequence). J was trimmed by 5 bases and V by 6 bases; bases with no gene match: 12. The CDR3 has 16 residues. TCRdb re-analysed the reads in MiXCR, keeping a single row per CDR3 protein. This table holds 200,000 to 250,000 distinct CDR3 sequences, less than 50% found once. The V call is TRBV7-9, the J call TRBJ1-1; 10 nucleotides align to TRBD1. The sample consisted of CD8+ T cells from cultured PBMCs, taken from culture after CMV antigen stimulation. The receptor comes from a human donor in good health (CMV status not recorded). Some clones in this sample may be carry-over from other donors' samples. The CDR3 is CASRTATGGFKTEAFF. In DNA, the CDR3 is TGTGCCAGCAGGACAGCGACAGGGGGCTTTAAAACTGAAGCTTTCTTT.